This T cell receptor beta chain was found in a study of T-cell reconstitution after alpha-beta-depleted transplantation in children. V lost 7 bases and J lost 3, with 16 bases in between. This CDR3 has 16 amino acids. Study findings and constraints: Several patients had high TCRbeta diversity at day 60; it came from surviving recipient T cells and thymic progenitors. About two months after transplant, alpha-beta T cells reportedly came from several hundred expanded graft clones. T-cell numbers and diversity one year post-transplant derived largely from freshly generated T cells.

A TCRbeta library incorporating unique molecular identifiers was prepared. From the PCR reads, TCRdb called clonotypes with MiXCR, one entry per CDR3 protein. The table lists hundreds of thousands of distinct CDR3 sequences, roughly 8.2% of them singletons. The table lists this clonotype with many counts. The antigen is undetermined. The TCR sequence derives from a male patient younger than 18 who had a stem cell transplant for acute lymphoblastic leukemia, so the T cells may come from the graft donor. This chain links TRBV12-3 or TRBV12-4 with TRBJ1-6, with unresolved D. Sample: PBMCs, mostly from graft donor cells, taken 180 days after TCRalphabeta/CD19-depleted stem cell transplant. CDR3 region: CASNSRREGYNSPLHF. CDR3 DNA: TGTGCCAGCAACTCCCGTAGGGAAGGCTATAATTCACCCCTCCACTTT.